These T cell receptor beta chains were read from a single sample in a study. TCRdb passed the reads through MiXCR, listing each CDR3 protein once. The profile covers roughly 850 distinct CDR3 sequences, with approximately 6.3% appearing a single time and 13% to 15% taken by the ten largest. Specimen: CD4+ T cells from synovial fluid. These receptors came from a human donor with rheumatoid arthritis. CDR3s include the opening cysteine and the closing phenylalanine or tryptophan. The D gene is left open where the match is weak. Only some rows state a clone size, as once, few, many or a class for expanded clones.

D gene: -; CDR3 length: 15; J gene: TRBJ1-6; clone size: medium-sized; V gene: TRBV27; CDR3 protein: CATYSFRGVNSPLHF; CDR3 DNA: TGTGCCACCTACTCTTTCCGAGGCGTTAATTCACCCCTCCACTTT
D gene: TRBD1; CDR3 length: 14; J gene: TRBJ2-1; clone size: medium-sized; V gene: TRBV19; CDR3 protein: CASSIEGQGKEQFF; CDR3 DNA: TGTGCCAGTAGTATAGAGGGACAGGGAAAAGAGCAGTTCTTC
D gene: TRBD1; CDR3 length: 15; J gene: TRBJ2-1; clone size: -; V gene: TRBV7-6; CDR3 protein: CASSLGQGDYNEQFF; CDR3 DNA: TGTGCCAGCAGCTTAGGACAGGGGGACTACAATGAGCAGTTCTTC
D gene: -; CDR3 length: 15; J gene: TRBJ2-5; clone size: medium-sized; V gene: TRBV7-3; CDR3 protein: CASSASALFGETQYF; CDR3 DNA: TGTGCCAGCAGCGCATCCGCCCTATTTGGGGAGACCCAGTACTTC
D gene: -; CDR3 length: 14; J gene: TRBJ1-4; clone size: large; V gene: TRBV20-1; CDR3 protein: CSARDKSVSEKLFF; CDR3 DNA: TGCAGTGCTAGAGATAAATCAGTTTCTGAAAAACTGTTTTTT
D gene: TRBD2; CDR3 length: 15; J gene: TRBJ2-3; clone size: medium-sized; V gene: TRBV2; CDR3 protein: CASRPTSGTSDTQYF; CDR3 DNA: TGTGCCAGCAGACCTACTAGCGGGACGTCGGATACGCAGTATTTT
D gene: TRBD1; CDR3 length: 13; J gene: TRBJ1-1; clone size: -; V gene: TRBV6-5; CDR3 protein: CASRQETGFEAFF; CDR3 DNA: TGTGCCAGCAGACAAGAGACAGGGTTTGAAGCTTTCTTT
D gene: -; CDR3 length: 14; J gene: TRBJ2-1; clone size: medium-sized; V gene: TRBV20-1; CDR3 protein: CSARERWLYNEQFF; CDR3 DNA: TGCAGTGCTAGAGAGCGGTGGTTATACAATGAGCAGTTCTTC
D gene: -; CDR3 length: 16; J gene: TRBJ1-2; clone size: large; V gene: TRBV7-2; CDR3 protein: CASTPSLGDGTAGYTF; CDR3 DNA: TGTGCCAGCACCCCCAGCCTGGGGGACGGAACAGCTGGCTACACCTTC
D gene: -; CDR3 length: 13; J gene: TRBJ1-1; clone size: medium-sized; V gene: TRBV21-1; CDR3 protein: CASSRQANTEAFF; CDR3 DNA: TGTGCCAGCAGCAGACAGGCGAACACTGAAGCTTTCTTT
D gene: -; CDR3 length: 12; J gene: TRBJ2-1; clone size: large; V gene: TRBV11-3; CDR3 protein: CASSSARMEQFF; CDR3 DNA: TGTGCCAGCAGCTCCGCAAGGATGGAGCAGTTCTTC
D gene: TRBD2; CDR3 length: 15; J gene: TRBJ2-1; clone size: large; V gene: TRBV6-1; CDR3 protein: CASYFTGGIYNEQFF; CDR3 DNA: TGTGCCAGCTATTTCACGGGGGGAATTTACAATGAGCAGTTCTTC
D gene: -; CDR3 length: 12; J gene: TRBJ2-7; clone size: large; V gene: TRBV20-1; CDR3 protein: CSAVTSSYEQYF; CDR3 DNA: TGCAGTGCTGTGACATCGTCCTACGAGCAGTACTTC
D gene: TRBD1; CDR3 length: 13; J gene: TRBJ2-2; clone size: medium-sized; V gene: TRBV6-5; CDR3 protein: CASSRQGPGELFF; CDR3 DNA: TGTGCCAGCAGTCGACAGGGCCCCGGGGAGCTGTTTTTT
D gene: TRBD1; CDR3 length: 18; J gene: TRBJ1-2; clone size: large; V gene: TRBV7-9; CDR3 protein: CASSLDRGKRGANYGYTF; CDR3 DNA: TGTGCCAGCAGCCTCGACAGGGGCAAAAGGGGTGCTAACTATGGCTACACCTTC
D gene: TRBD2; CDR3 length: 18; J gene: TRBJ2-7; clone size: large; V gene: TRBV19; CDR3 protein: CASKPSSGRGDRTYEQYF; CDR3 DNA: TGTGCCAGTAAGCCCTCCAGCGGGAGGGGGGATAGGACCTACGAGCAGTACTTC
D gene: -; CDR3 length: 14; J gene: TRBJ2-7; clone size: medium-sized; V gene: TRBV30; CDR3 protein: CAWRAGTTSYEQYF; CDR3 DNA: TGTGCCTGGCGCGCCGGGACAACTAGCTACGAGCAGTACTTC
D gene: -; CDR3 length: 11; J gene: TRBJ2-5; clone size: medium-sized; V gene: TRBV7-9; CDR3 protein: CASTAEETQYF; CDR3 DNA: TGTGCCAGCACCGCGGAAGAGACCCAGTACTTC
D gene: TRBD1; CDR3 length: 18; J gene: TRBJ1-4; clone size: medium-sized; V gene: TRBV18; CDR3 protein: CASSPQMGQGPLWEKLFF; CDR3 DNA: TGTGCCAGCTCACCACAGATGGGACAGGGTCCGCTTTGGGAAAAACTGTTTTTT
D gene: -; CDR3 length: 11; J gene: TRBJ2-7; clone size: medium-sized; V gene: TRBV27; CDR3 protein: CASSSAYEQYF; CDR3 DNA: TGTGCCAGCAGTTCCGCCTACGAGCAGTACTTC
D gene: -; CDR3 length: 12; J gene: TRBJ2-7; clone size: medium-sized; V gene: TRBV6-1; CDR3 protein: CASSGTRYEQYF; CDR3 DNA: TGTGCCAGCAGTGGGACCAGATACGAGCAGTACTTC
D gene: TRBD1; CDR3 length: 14; J gene: TRBJ1-1; clone size: medium-sized; V gene: TRBV19; CDR3 protein: CASRGGRGGTEAFF; CDR3 DNA: TGTGCCAGCAGGGGGGGTCGGGGAGGCACTGAAGCTTTCTTT
D gene: -; CDR3 length: 11; J gene: TRBJ2-5; clone size: few; V gene: TRBV30; CDR3 protein: CAWSFQETQYF; CDR3 DNA: TGTGCCTGGAGTTTTCAAGAGACCCAGTACTTC
D gene: TRBD1; CDR3 length: 12; J gene: TRBJ1-1; clone size: large; V gene: TRBV7-9; CDR3 protein: CANNRGDTEAFF; CDR3 DNA: TGTGCCAATAACAGGGGCGACACTGAAGCTTTCTTT
D gene: -; CDR3 length: 15; J gene: TRBJ1-5; clone size: -; V gene: TRBV19; CDR3 protein: CASSRLGSSNQPQHF; CDR3 DNA: TGTGCCAGTAGTAGGCTGGGATCGAGCAATCAGCCCCAGCATTTT
D gene: -; CDR3 length: 13; J gene: TRBJ2-7; clone size: medium-sized; V gene: TRBV20-1; CDR3 protein: CSGAVGGRHEQYF; CDR3 DNA: TGCAGTGGGGCGGTGGGAGGCCGACACGAGCAGTACTTC
D gene: -; CDR3 length: 13; J gene: TRBJ1-1; clone size: large; V gene: TRBV11-2; CDR3 protein: CASSRQENLEAFF; CDR3 DNA: TGTGCCAGCAGCCGTCAGGAGAACTTAGAAGCTTTCTTT
D gene: -; CDR3 length: 18; J gene: TRBJ2-7; clone size: large; V gene: TRBV6-5; CDR3 protein: CASSYSGSWAGRAYEQYF; CDR3 DNA: TGTGCCAGCAGTTACTCCGGATCCTGGGCAGGGCGCGCCTACGAGCAGTACTTC
D gene: TRBD1; CDR3 length: 15; J gene: TRBJ2-1; clone size: -; V gene: TRBV5-5; CDR3 protein: CASSKGDRAPREQFF; CDR3 DNA: TGTGCCAGCTCGAAGGGGGACAGGGCGCCTCGTGAGCAGTTCTTC
D gene: -; CDR3 length: 14; J gene: TRBJ1-1; clone size: medium-sized; V gene: TRBV10-1; CDR3 protein: CASSEPGANTEAFF; CDR3 DNA: TGCGCAAGCAGTGAACCGGGGGCGAACACTGAAGCTTTCTTT
D gene: -; CDR3 length: 13; J gene: TRBJ1-1; clone size: large; V gene: TRBV20-1; CDR3 protein: CSASEPLNTEAFF; CDR3 DNA: TGCAGTGCTAGTGAACCCTTGAACACTGAAGCTTTCTTT
D gene: -; CDR3 length: 14; J gene: TRBJ1-1; clone size: -; V gene: TRBV15; CDR3 protein: CATSRPERNTEAFF; CDR3 DNA: TGTGCCACCAGCAGACCCGAACGGAACACTGAAGCTTTCTTT
D gene: -; CDR3 length: 14; J gene: TRBJ2-7; clone size: large; V gene: TRBV5-1; CDR3 protein: CASRISQGLGEQYF; CDR3 DNA: TGCGCCAGCAGAATTTCTCAGGGTTTAGGCGAGCAGTACTTC
D gene: TRBD1; CDR3 length: 15; J gene: TRBJ1-5; clone size: -; V gene: TRBV6-1; CDR3 protein: CASRKDRVPNQPQHF; CDR3 DNA: TGTGCCAGCAGGAAGGACAGGGTACCAAATCAGCCCCAGCATTTT